Listed below are T cell receptor beta chains from one sample, sequenced in a study of blood T cell repertoires in COVID-19. Some clones are missing from TCRdb's copy, which holds only in-frame ones; the method was immunoSEQ multiplex PCR. Here the sample spans about 240,000 clones, over 80% being singletons. The sequenced sample was peripheral blood. The receptor source for this set is a human donor in a cohort sampled during active COVID-19. Both conserved end residues are part of each CDR3. The D gene is left open where the match is weak. Rows give clone size only sometimes, using once, few, many, or a class for an expanded clone.

len,abundance,v_gene,d_gene,j_gene,CDR3nt,CDR3aa
14,-,TRBV30,TRBD2,TRBJ2-3,TGTGCCTGGAGAGCAGCGGGGGGGACAGATACGCAGTATTTT,CAWRAAGGTDTQYF
14,-,TRBV19,-,TRBJ1-5,TGTGCCAGTAGTATTGGGACATCAGAACAGCCCCAGCATTTT,CASSIGTSEQPQHF
14,-,TRBV5-4,-,TRBJ2-7,TGTGCCAGCCATGTTCTAGGGGTGGGGTACGAGCAGTACTTC,CASHVLGVGYEQYF
15,-,TRBV6-1,-,TRBJ1-2,TGTGCCAGCAGTGAACCAAGGGGAAGGCAAGATGGCTACACCTTC,CASSEPRGRQDGYTF
15,-,TRBV11-1,-,TRBJ2-1,TGTGCCAGTAACAGGAGAGCCAGCTCCTACAATGAGCAGTTCTTC,CASNRRASSYNEQFF
18,-,TRBV6-4,-,TRBJ1-5,TGTGCCAGCAGTGACTCGTCAACGAACCTAAATAGCAATCAGCCCCAGCATTTT,CASSDSSTNLNSNQPQHF
12,few,TRBV30,TRBD1,TRBJ1-5,TGTGCCTACAACAGGGGACTCGAGCCCCAGCATTTT,CAYNRGLEPQHF
12,-,TRBV30,-,TRBJ2-7,TGTGCCTGGAGTGATCCCCTCGTCGAGCAGTACTTC,CAWSDPLVEQYF
15,-,TRBV18,-,TRBJ1-1,TGTGCCAGCTCACCTGCAGGGGATGCGGTCACTGAAGCTTTCTTT,CASSPAGDAVTEAFF
16,-,TRBV5-6,TRBD1,TRBJ2-1,TGTGCCAGCAGCTTGTTTTGGGGACAGGGGGTTTATGAGCAGTTCTTC,CASSLFWGQGVYEQFF
14,-,TRBV6-5,-,TRBJ1-4,TGTGCCAGCAGTTACGGGCAGGGAGGTGAAAAACTGTTTTTT,CASSYGQGGEKLFF
12,-,TRBV14,-,TRBJ2-2,TGTGCCAGCAGCCTTCGAGGCGGGGAGCTGTTTTTT,CASSLRGGELFF
12,-,TRBV29-1,TRBD1,TRBJ2-5,TGCAGCACCGGGACAGGGAAAGAGACCCAGTACTTC,CSTGTGKETQYF
13,-,TRBV29-1,-,TRBJ2-7,TGCAGCGTTTCCCAGGGGATGGCTTGGGAGCAGTACTTC,CSVSQGMAWEQYF
14,few,TRBV6-6,-,TRBJ1-1,TGTGCCAGCAGTTACTCGGGGGGGCCCCTGGAAGCTTTCTTT,CASSYSGGPLEAFF
14,once,TRBV6-1,-,TRBJ1-5,TGTGCCAGCAGTGAAGGGGGGCGCGGTCAGCCCCAGCATTTT,CASSEGGRGQPQHF
13,-,TRBV24-1,-,TRBJ2-3,TGTGCCACCAGTGATTTTTTTAAAGATACGCAGTATTTT,CATSDFFKDTQYF
15,-,TRBV5-5,TRBD1,TRBJ2-7,TGTGCCAGCAGCTCATTCCCAGGGGGCTTGTACGAGCAGTACTTC,CASSSFPGGLYEQYF
14,-,TRBV15,TRBD1,TRBJ1-4,TGTGCCACCAGCCGGGACAGGGTGGATGAAAAACTGTTTTTT,CATSRDRVDEKLFF
17,-,TRBV28,TRBD1,TRBJ2-7,TGTGCCAGCAGTTTATTGGGATTAGGGGACAGGACCTACGAGCAGTACTTC,CASSLLGLGDRTYEQYF
14,-,TRBV27,-,TRBJ1-1,TGTGCCAGCAGTTTAATGGGGGGTGAAACTGAAGCTTTCTTT,CASSLMGGETEAFF
16,-,TRBV6-2/TRBV6-3,TRBD2,TRBJ2-3,TGTGCCAGCAGTAAGGCTAGCGGGGTTAGCACAGATACGCAGTATTTT,CASSKASGVSTDTQYF
15,-,TRBV5-1,-,TRBJ2-7,TGCGCCAGCAGCCCTCCGCAGGGAGGTTCCTACGAGCAGTACTTC,CASSPPQGGSYEQYF
16,-,TRBV5-1,-,TRBJ2-3,TGCGCCAGCAGCTTGCTTATAGCGGAGAGCACAGATACGCAGTATTTT,CASSLLIAESTDTQYF
13,-,TRBV25-1,TRBD1,TRBJ2-2,TGTGCCAGCAGGGGACAGTCGGGCGGGGAGCTGTTTTTT,CASRGQSGGELFF
16,-,TRBV3-1/TRBV3-2,TRBD2,TRBJ2-1,TGTGCCAGCAGCCAACTAGCGGGAGTGAGGGCGAATGAGCAGTTCTTC,CASSQLAGVRANEQFF
13,-,TRBV4-1,TRBD2,TRBJ2-3,TGCGCCACCGCGGCGGGAGGTACAGATACGCAGTATTTT,CATAAGGTDTQYF
14,-,TRBV5-1,TRBD1,TRBJ2-7,TGCGCCAGCAGCTCGGGACAGGGAAAGGACGAGCAGTACTTC,CASSSGQGKDEQYF
13,-,TRBV12-3/TRBV12-4,-,TRBJ2-7,TGTGCCAGCAAATTTCAGGGGACCTACGAGCAGTACTTC,CASKFQGTYEQYF
15,once,TRBV19,-,TRBJ2-2,TGTGCCAGCCACCTTACAGCTGCGAACACCGGGGAGCTGTTTTTT,CASHLTAANTGELFF
14,-,TRBV7-9,TRBD1,TRBJ1-1,TGTGCCAGCAGCCAGACAGGGGGCGAGGATGAAGCTTTCTTT,CASSQTGGEDEAFF
21,-,TRBV28,TRBD1,TRBJ2-7,TGTGCCAGCAGCCTAGCCCCCCTTACAGGGGGCCTCCTCATCCTCTCCTACGAGCAGTACTTC,CASSLAPLTGGLLILSYEQYF
14,-,TRBV10-3,-,TRBJ1-1,TGTGCCATCAGTGGGAGCCCGCGGAGGACTGAAGCTTTCTTT,CAISGSPRRTEAFF
17,-,TRBV5-4,-,TRBJ2-2,TGTGCCAGCAGCACTCCTACCGTGCAGGGCTCCGTCGGGGAGCTGTTTTTT,CASSTPTVQGSVGELFF
14,-,TRBV5-4,-,TRBJ1-6,TGTGCCAGCAGCTTCCGGACAGAGAATTCACCCCTCCACTTT,CASSFRTENSPLHF
15,once,TRBV19,TRBD1,TRBJ2-3,TGTGCCAGTATGCCGGGACAGGGGGCGGGAGATACGCAGTATTTT,CASMPGQGAGDTQYF
17,-,TRBV24-1,TRBD1,TRBJ2-7,TGTGCCACCAGTGAATCCGGCAGGGGGCGGAAGAGCTACGAGCAGTACTTC,CATSESGRGRKSYEQYF
15,-,TRBV9,TRBD1,TRBJ1-2,TGTGCCAGCAGCCCCAACGGACAGGGGGCTTATGGCTACACCTTC,CASSPNGQGAYGYTF
16,-,TRBV4-1,TRBD2,TRBJ2-2,TGCGCCAGCAGCCAAGAAGGAGCGGGGGGTGGCGGGGAGCTGTTTTTT,CASSQEGAGGGGELFF
17,-,TRBV11-2,TRBD2,TRBJ2-5,TGTGCCAGCTACCTGGGGCGGAGACTAGCGGGACAAGAGACCCAGTACTTC,CASYLGRRLAGQETQYF
13,-,TRBV18,TRBD1,TRBJ1-5,TGTGCCAGCTCAACAGGGGGGAATCAGCCCCAGCATTTT,CASSTGGNQPQHF
12,-,TRBV5-1,-,TRBJ2-5,TGCGCCAGCAGCTTGGACAAAGAGACCCAGTACTTC,CASSLDKETQYF
14,-,TRBV5-1,TRBD2,TRBJ2-1,TGCGCCAGCAGTGGGACTAGCGAATACAATGAGCAGTTCTTC,CASSGTSEYNEQFF
16,-,TRBV7-3,TRBD2,TRBJ2-2,TGTGCCAGCAGCGTAGCGGGGGCCAGGAACACCGGGGAGCTGTTTTTT,CASSVAGARNTGELFF
18,-,TRBV5-6,-,TRBJ1-4,TGTGCCAGCACAAGCGGACAGTCCGCTATCTTAACTAATGAAAAACTGTTTTTT,CASTSGQSAILTNEKLFF
19,few,TRBV14,-,TRBJ2-1,TGTGCCAGCTATTTGAAAACTAAAAGGGACTTCCCTCTTGTCAATGAGCAGTTCTTC,CASYLKTKRDFPLVNEQFF
15,-,TRBV28,TRBD2,TRBJ2-1,TGTGCCAGCAGCCCAGAAGCGGGAGGTTACAATGAGCAGTTCTTC,CASSPEAGGYNEQFF
15,-,TRBV28,TRBD2,TRBJ2-3,TGTGCCAGCAGTTTAAGGAGCGGGAGAACAGATACGCAGTATTTT,CASSLRSGRTDTQYF
16,few,TRBV5-5,TRBD2,TRBJ2-7,TGTGCCAGCAGCTGGATTAGCGGGAGAGGCTCCTACGAGCAGTACTTC,CASSWISGRGSYEQYF
16,once,TRBV6-5,TRBD1,TRBJ2-3,TGTGCCAGCAGTTTCACACGACAGGGAAGCACAGATACGCAGTATTTT,CASSFTRQGSTDTQYF
15,-,TRBV14,-,TRBJ1-4,TGTGCCAGCAGCCAAGATCTAAGGGGGTTGGGAAAACTGTTTTTT,CASSQDLRGLGKLFF
15,-,TRBV7-9,TRBD1,TRBJ2-7,TGTGCCAGCAGCGCCCGGGACAGGGTCCCCCACGAGCAGTACTTC,CASSARDRVPHEQYF
15,once,TRBV24-1,TRBD1,TRBJ2-7,TGTGCCACCAGTGATGGGGGCTACGGGACAGGCGAGCAGTACTTC,CATSDGGYGTGEQYF
17,-,TRBV19,TRBD1,TRBJ1-2,TGTGCCAGTAGACCCCGCGGAATGACAGGGTTGCATTCTGGCTACACCTTC,CASRPRGMTGLHSGYTF
15,-,TRBV28,-,TRBJ1-3,TGTGCCAGCAGTTTTCAGGTCCAACACCGAAACACCATATATTTT,CASSFQVQHRNTIYF
13,-,TRBV11-3,-,TRBJ2-1,TGTGCCAGCAGTCGCACAAACAGGGATGCGCAGTTCTTC,CASSRTNRDAQFF
12,-,TRBV10-1,-,TRBJ1-1,TGCGCCAGTCGCGGGGGGGACACTGAAGCTTTCTTT,CASRGGDTEAFF
15,-,TRBV27,TRBD2,TRBJ2-3,TGTGCCAGCAGTTCGGAGCGGGAGTTTAAAGATACGCAGTATTTT,CASSSEREFKDTQYF
18,-,TRBV15,TRBD1,TRBJ1-5,TGTGCCACCAGCAGAGGGGTTGGCAGGGGGGACTTTAATCAGCCCCAGCATTTT,CATSRGVGRGDFNQPQHF
11,-,TRBV30,TRBD1,TRBJ2-1,TGTGCCTGGAGCCCCAGGGGGCAGCAGTTCTTC,CAWSPRGQQFF